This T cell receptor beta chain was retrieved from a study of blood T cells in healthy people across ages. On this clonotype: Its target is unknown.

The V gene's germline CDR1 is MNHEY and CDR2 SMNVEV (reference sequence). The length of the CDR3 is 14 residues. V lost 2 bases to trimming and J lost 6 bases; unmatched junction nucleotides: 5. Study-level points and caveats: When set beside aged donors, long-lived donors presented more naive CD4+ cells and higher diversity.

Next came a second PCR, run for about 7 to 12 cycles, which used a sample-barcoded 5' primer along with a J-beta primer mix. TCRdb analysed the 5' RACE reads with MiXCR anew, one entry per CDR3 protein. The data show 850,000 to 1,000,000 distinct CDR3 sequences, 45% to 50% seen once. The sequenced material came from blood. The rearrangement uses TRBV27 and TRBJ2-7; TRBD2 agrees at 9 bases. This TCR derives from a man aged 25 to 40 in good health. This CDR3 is CASSLAGGTSEQYF. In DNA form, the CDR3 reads TGTGCCAGCAGTTTAGCGGGGGGGACCTCCGAGCAGTACTTC.